This TCR beta chain was profiled in a study of CD8+CD57+ T cells in acquired aplastic anemia. The junction had 11 bases not matched to a gene; V was cut back by 1 base and J by 5 bases. Germline V CDR1 and CDR2: MGHDK, SYGVNS. The CDR3 length is 17 residues. TCR beta VDJ and CDR3 were profiled, and genomic DNA was the template. TCRdb re-analysed the reads in MiXCR, keeping a single row per CDR3 protein. Found here are 150,000 to 200,000 distinct CDR3 sequences, about 64% of them singletons; the top ten hold about 43%. Sequenced material: sorted CD4+, CD8+, or CD8+CD57+ T cells (not recorded which) from PBMCs. This sequence was found in a human donor with severe aplastic anemia or a healthy control (not recorded which). The gene calls are TRBV25-1 and TRBJ1-5; 7 nucleotides agree with TRBD1. As DNA, the CDR3 is TGTGCCAGCAGTGAATGCCCCCCGAGACAGGGAGATCAGCCCCAGCATTTT. Translation gives CASSECPPRQGDQPQHF.